This record concerns one T cell receptor (beta chain) sequence. The CDR3 is made up of 16 amino acids. The germline V gene encodes CDR1 MDHEN and CDR2 SYDVKM. Trimming took 7 bases from V and 4 from J, leaving 22 bases between them. This entry belongs to a study of blood T cell repertoires in COVID-19. The data were produced by immunoSEQ multiplex PCR, yet TCRdb's version contains in-frame clones alone and is incomplete. The table records a few hundred thousand clones, under 90% of them present only once. The origin of this receptor is a woman aged 25 to 39 who had recovered from COVID-19. The chain employs TRBV28 and TRBJ1-1; D possibly corresponds to TRBD1 (5 bases). The source material was PBMCs or T cells enriched from blood (not recorded which). The CDR3 is CASTLWTLGEGTEAFF. The CDR3 bases are TGTGCCAGCACCTTGTGGACCCTGGGGGAGGGCACTGAAGCTTTCTTT.